This TCR beta chain was captured in a study of breast tumors, draining lymph nodes, adjacent tissues. Study-level results: Tumors had less TCR diversity than lymph nodes, more than nontumor tissue.

J gave up 5 bases and V 2 bases, and 4 bases lay outside the gene matches. CDR1 and CDR2 from the germline V gene are MGHRA and YSYEKL. This CDR3 is 15 amino acids long. Samples came from axillary lymph nodes draining the breast cancer. TCRdb called the multiplex PCR reads again in MiXCR, with one record for every CDR3 protein. The sample records about 150,000 distinct CDR3 sequences, approximately 20% being singletons. This clonotype was counted at least ten times. Its antigen is not identified. This receptor was taken from a female donor with breast cancer. Some clones in this sample may be carry-over from other donors' samples. This chain links TRBV4-1 with TRBJ1-5; TRBD1 aligns across 9 bases. The sequenced sample was axillary lymph node tissue. In nucleotides, the CDR3 is TGCGCCAGCAGCCAAAATGGACAGGGGTATCAGCCCCAGCATTTT. The encoded protein is CASSQNGQGYQPQHF.